This T cell receptor (beta chain) was obtained from a study of T cell repertoires in breast cancer (dated by TCRdb to about 2016). In the study overall: Tumors, lymph nodes and peripheral blood lymphocytes from breast cancer patients were profiled in the study, along with peripheral blood from healthy control donors. After being minced and digested with Liberase and DNase, tumors and tumor-involved lymph nodes were passed through 70-um and 40-um filters. Controls included nine healthy donors of an age range similar to the patients. Given the low mutational burden of breast cancer and the rarity of common mutations in breast cancer, it was reasoned that TCRs shared between breast cancer patients would target shared antigens. The majority of the approximately 22 patient tumors analyzed for shared TCRs were ER+/PR+. Blood samples were separated by Ficoll, whereas tumor-free lymph nodes were processed without any enzymatic digestion. On average, approximately 500,000 sequences per sample and about 11 reads per input cell were obtained by sequencing.

General study outcomes and caveats: TRBV7 predominated among shared TCRs, which may reflect tumor recognition or a mispriming bias from eight TRBV7 primers. More than 15 TCR pairs were shared across seven or more patient tumors and were rarely found in control blood, which suggested possible tumor specificity. About fourfold more TCRs were shared with matched tumor repertoires by tumor-involved sentinel lymph nodes than by tumor-free nodes (around 7.7% versus 2%). Shared TCRs were encoded by various nucleotide sequences, which suggests selection and expansion based on antigen. Genuine antitumor clones may have been missed because singleton TCRs were discarded and only part of each tumor was sampled. Emulsion RT-PCR was considered qualitative rather than quantitative, because transcript abundance and primer differences skewed the recovery of clones.

This clonotype showed up just once. The target of this receptor is not known. Per-base qualities were not stored, and no clone one base away is much larger. One read is thin evidence. Libraries were constructed by emulsion pairing. Unpaired genes were suppressed by a second nested PCR with blocking oligos, after which a third nested PCR added Illumina adaptors and barcodes. Between 5,000 and 250,000 T cells, along with C-region, Stepout and V-region primers, were included in each emulsion RT-PCR master mix. The Micellula Emulsion and Purification Kit was used to make the emulsions, and Qiagen OneStep RT-PCR reagents were used for RT-PCR. Pooled libraries were sequenced on an Illumina MiSeq with paired-end 2 x 250 reads. In the authors' own workflow: In Galaxy, read pairs were joined and then clipped at the engineered overlap into separate alpha and beta files, and any unclipped reads were discarded. To assign alpha-beta pairs, the researchers used CompleteTCR, a MiTCR-based pipeline that relies on an R script to link chains sharing read cluster identifiers. TCR sequences observed only once, about 1-3%, were removed as potential sequencing errors. TCRdb reanalyzed the raw reads on its own, using fastp at Q25 for trimming and MiXCR for clone calling, and kept in-frame beta chains. Each CDR3 protein appears once, grouped with its most common genes and DNA. The authors' filters were not applied to this entry. This sample lists nearly 40,000 distinct CDR3 sequences; 45% to 55% were detected once. Approximately 62% of the sample belongs to the ten largest clones.

To analyze paired alpha-beta TCRs of CD8+ T cells, the researchers used an expanded emulsion RT-PCR method with primers covering all TCR V genes. Before emulsion RT-PCR, CD8+ T cells were isolated with a CD8 positive selection kit and incubated overnight in 10 IU/mL IL-2. Germline trimming amounts to 2 bases on V and 4 bases on J, with 8 as the count of junction bases outside the gene matches. CDR1 and CDR2 (MNHEY, SVGEGT) derive from the germline V gene. The CDR3 holds 16 amino acids from the cysteine to the phenylalanine. Just the 48-base CDR3 DNA is kept, in frame starting at base 1. The sequence is built from TRBV6-2 or TRBV6-3 and TRBJ2-3; 8 bases in the junction line up with TRBD2. The clonotype comes from a pool of human donors with breast cancer or a healthy control (not recorded which). Sequencing was done on a sample of CD8+ T cells. The sequenced DNA: TGTGCCAGCAGTTACCTCCCGGGGGGGCCGGCAGATACGCAGTATTTT. It codes for CASSYLPGGPADTQYF.